This T cell receptor beta chain was retrieved from a study of patients and donors after allogeneic stem cell transplantation (dated by TCRdb to the early 2020s). About this clonotype itself: There is no known antigen for this receptor. Base qualities are not recorded, but no much larger clone differs from it by a single base.

Cut back by 1 base and 4 bases, the V and J ends lie 11 bases apart. Including cysteine and phenylalanine, the CDR3 has 14 amino acids. CDR3 DNA only is kept here, 42 bases in frame from base 1. Reading the germline V gene gives CDR1 SGHRS and CDR2 YFSETQ. Receptor amplification or capture employed RT-PCR. Sequenced using a NextSeq 550. TCRdb cleaned the public reads at Q25 with fastp, built clones with MiXCR and kept in-frame beta chains. Each record represents a unique CDR3 protein, reported with the most common genes and DNA among its rows. The sample includes about 230,000 distinct CDR3 sequences, with over 12% observed a single time. Under 14% of the sample goes to the ten largest clones.

In this chain, TRBV5-1 is recombined with TRBJ2-5; TRBD2 could be the D gene, as 5 bases match. The material sequenced was blood, either unsorted or a sorted T cell fraction (not recorded which). The sequence was collected from a human donor who was either an allogeneic HSCT recipient or a stem cell or donor lymphocyte infusion donor (not recorded which). It is not recorded whose cells these are; they may come from a transplant donor. The CDR3 reads as follows: CASSLRGSLETQYF. The DNA reads TGCGCCAGCAGCTTGCGTGGGAGCCTAGAGACCCAGTACTTC.